The T cell receptor (beta chain) under discussion was sequenced for a study of shared clonotypes between healthy human individuals. Study in general: Each donor's CD4 naive and CD4 memory cells filled three plates apiece, CD8 naive two, and CD8 memory one.

The study's findings and limits: An anticipated effect of sequencing depth on clonotype sharing among donors was recognized.

In regard to this clone: Its antigen is as yet unknown.

Positively selected for CCR7, the CD45RO-negative cells used as naive CD8 cells excluded terminally differentiated effector memory CD45RA+ cells. Trimming cost V 5 bases and J 0 bases; bases outside gene matches: 8. The germline gives CDR1 MNHEY, CDR2 SMNVEV (reference sequence). This CDR3 spans 16 amino acids. As processed by the authors: Filtering was not the same, since immunoSEQ gave junction-only sequences without quality scores. Sequencing was performed with immunoSEQ multiplex PCR; in TCRdb, only in-frame clones are kept and a portion is missing. D and trimming were read from the DNA, whereas the V and J calls and clone size are those reported in that table. The table shows roughly 890,000 clones, with 80% to 95% occurring only once.

The source material was naive CD8+ T cells sorted from blood. The chain carries TRBV27 and TRBJ2-3, with 7 nucleotides matching TRBD2. The clonotype comes from a man aged 25 to 40 in good health. The chain's CDR3 is CASSTKRETSTDTQYF. The CDR3 DNA sequence: TGTGCCAGCAGTACGAAGCGGGAAACTAGCACAGATACGCAGTATTTT.